This T cell receptor beta chain was recovered during a study of glioma-infiltrating T cells. TCR alpha and beta CDR3 regions were amplified from RNA using iRepertoire nested multiplex PCR. Each CDR3 protein is one row after TCRdb ran MiXCR on the multiplex PCR reads. Of around 190,000 distinct CDR3 sequences in the sample, 25% to 35% were seen once. Notes on the study in general: Tissue-blood divergence was below expectation in non-neoplastic patients, above in gliomas.

The sample holds many counts of this clonotype. Antigen specificity is unknown. The TCR comes from a human donor with low-grade glioma or glioblastoma, undergoing nonglioma brain surgery, or in good health (not recorded which). Sample: glioma tissue, nonneoplastic brain tissue, or PBMCs (not recorded which).

CDR3 residues: CASSLAGGANEQFF. CDR3 sequence (DNA): TGTGCCAGCAGCTTAGCGGGAGGAGCGAATGAGCAGTTCTTC. The genes are TRBV7-9 and TRBJ2-1; a possible D gene is TRBD2 (6 bases). The germline V and J ends were trimmed by 0 bases and 7 bases, with 10 bases remaining between them. The CDR3 is made up of 14 amino acids. The germline V gene encodes CDR1 SEHNR and CDR2 FQNEAQ (reference sequence).